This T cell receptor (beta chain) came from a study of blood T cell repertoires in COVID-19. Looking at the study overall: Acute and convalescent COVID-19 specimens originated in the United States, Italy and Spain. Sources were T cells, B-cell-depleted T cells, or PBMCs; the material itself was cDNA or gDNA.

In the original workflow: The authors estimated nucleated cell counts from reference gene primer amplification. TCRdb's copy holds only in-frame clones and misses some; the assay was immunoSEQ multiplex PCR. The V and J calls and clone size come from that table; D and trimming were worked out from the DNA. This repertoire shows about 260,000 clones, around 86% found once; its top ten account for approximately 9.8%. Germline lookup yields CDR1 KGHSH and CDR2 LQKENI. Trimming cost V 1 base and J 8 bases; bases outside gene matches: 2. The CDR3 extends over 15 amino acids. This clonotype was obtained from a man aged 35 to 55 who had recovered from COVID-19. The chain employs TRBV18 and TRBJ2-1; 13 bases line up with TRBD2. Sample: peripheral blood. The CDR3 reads CASSPRTSGSYEQFF. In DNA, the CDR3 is TGTGCCAGCTCACCACGGACTAGCGGGAGTTATGAGCAGTTCTTC.